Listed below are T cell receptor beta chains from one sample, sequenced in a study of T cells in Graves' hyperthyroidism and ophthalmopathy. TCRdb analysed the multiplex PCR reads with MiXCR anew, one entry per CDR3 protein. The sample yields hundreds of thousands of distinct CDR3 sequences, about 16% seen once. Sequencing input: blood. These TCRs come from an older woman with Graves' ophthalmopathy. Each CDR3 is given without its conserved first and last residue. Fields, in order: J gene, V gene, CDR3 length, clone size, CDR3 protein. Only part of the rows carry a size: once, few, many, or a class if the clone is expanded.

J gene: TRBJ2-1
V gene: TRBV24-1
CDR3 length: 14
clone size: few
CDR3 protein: ATSDSSGSLYNEQF

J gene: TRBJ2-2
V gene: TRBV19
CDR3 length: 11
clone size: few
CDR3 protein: ASSTSGPGELF

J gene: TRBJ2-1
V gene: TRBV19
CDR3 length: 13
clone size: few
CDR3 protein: ASSSLPSSYNEQF

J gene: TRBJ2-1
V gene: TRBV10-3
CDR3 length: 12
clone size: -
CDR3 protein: AISGPLTYNEQF

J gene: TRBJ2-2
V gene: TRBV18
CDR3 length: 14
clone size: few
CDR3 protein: ASSPMDRGRAGELF

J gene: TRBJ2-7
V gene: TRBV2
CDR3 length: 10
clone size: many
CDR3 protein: ASSEARTEQY

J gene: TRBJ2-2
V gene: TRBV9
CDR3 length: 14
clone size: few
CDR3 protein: ASSALAGSVTGELF

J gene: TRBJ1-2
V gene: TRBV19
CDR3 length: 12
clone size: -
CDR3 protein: ASSPDREGGGYT

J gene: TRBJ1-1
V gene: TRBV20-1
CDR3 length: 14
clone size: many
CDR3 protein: SARDAGRSSGTEAF

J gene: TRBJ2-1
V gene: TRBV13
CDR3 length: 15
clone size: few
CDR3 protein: ASSQLDRPSSYNEQF

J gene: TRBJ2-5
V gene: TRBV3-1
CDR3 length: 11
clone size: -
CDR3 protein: ASSPSVSGTQY

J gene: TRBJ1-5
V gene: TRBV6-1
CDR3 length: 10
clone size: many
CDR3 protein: ASGQYQWPQH

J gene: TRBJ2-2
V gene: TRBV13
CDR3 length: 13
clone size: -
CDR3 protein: ASSTTGRLAGELF

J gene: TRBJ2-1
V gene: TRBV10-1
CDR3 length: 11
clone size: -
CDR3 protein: ASGLAGDNEQF

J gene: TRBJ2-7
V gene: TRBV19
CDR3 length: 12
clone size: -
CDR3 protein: ASSIGAGSYEQY

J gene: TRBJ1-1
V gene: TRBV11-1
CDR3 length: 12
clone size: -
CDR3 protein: ASERAGRGTEAF

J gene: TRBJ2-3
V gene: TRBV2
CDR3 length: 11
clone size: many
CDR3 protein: ASSDQNTDTQY

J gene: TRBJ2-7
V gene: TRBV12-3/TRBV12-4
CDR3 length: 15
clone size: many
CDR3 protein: ASSLRQGAIRSYEQY

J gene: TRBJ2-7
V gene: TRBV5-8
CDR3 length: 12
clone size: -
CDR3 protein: ASGIDLGAGQQY

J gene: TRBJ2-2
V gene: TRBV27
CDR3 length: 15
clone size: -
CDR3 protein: ASSSTDRSLNTGELF

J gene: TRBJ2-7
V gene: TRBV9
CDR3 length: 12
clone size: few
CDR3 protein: ASSSMEVSYEQY

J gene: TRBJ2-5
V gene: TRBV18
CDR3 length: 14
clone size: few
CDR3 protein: ASSPLRQGVRETQY

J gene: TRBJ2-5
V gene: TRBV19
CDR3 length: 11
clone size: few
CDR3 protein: ASSISGSETQY

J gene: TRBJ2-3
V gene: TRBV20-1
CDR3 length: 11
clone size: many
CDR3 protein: SASSQFTDTQY

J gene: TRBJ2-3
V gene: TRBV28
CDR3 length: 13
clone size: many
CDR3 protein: ASSSQGEGTDTQY

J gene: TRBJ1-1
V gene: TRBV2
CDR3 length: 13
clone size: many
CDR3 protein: ASSVLRTESTEAF

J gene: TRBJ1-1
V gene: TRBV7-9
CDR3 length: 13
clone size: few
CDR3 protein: ASSLGDVRSPEAF

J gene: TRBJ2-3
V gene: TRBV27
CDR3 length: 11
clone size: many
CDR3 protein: ASSLSRTDTQY

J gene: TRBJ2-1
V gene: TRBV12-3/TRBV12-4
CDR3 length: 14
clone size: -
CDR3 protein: ASSPGTSGSGNEQF

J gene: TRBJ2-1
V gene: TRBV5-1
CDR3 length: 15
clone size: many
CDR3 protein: ASSPDPLGVSYNEQF

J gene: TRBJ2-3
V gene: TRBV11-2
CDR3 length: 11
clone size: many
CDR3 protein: ASSLSWVDTQY